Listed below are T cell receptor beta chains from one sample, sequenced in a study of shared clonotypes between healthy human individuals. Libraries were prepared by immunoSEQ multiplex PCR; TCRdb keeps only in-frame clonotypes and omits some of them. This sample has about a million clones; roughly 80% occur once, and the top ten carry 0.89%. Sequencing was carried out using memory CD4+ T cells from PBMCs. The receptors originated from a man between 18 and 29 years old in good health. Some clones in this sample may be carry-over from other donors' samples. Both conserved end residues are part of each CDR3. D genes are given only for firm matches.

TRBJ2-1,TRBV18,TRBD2,CASSLLAGDPLHEQFF
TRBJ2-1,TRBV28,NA,CASSPGWQYNEQFF
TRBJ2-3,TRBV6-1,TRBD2,CASSERAGGPVNTQYF
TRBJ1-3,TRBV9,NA,CASSVASFSGNTIYF
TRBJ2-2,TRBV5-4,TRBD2,CASSFGGAGGNTGELFF
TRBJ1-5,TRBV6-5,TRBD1,CASSYRGRNQPQHF
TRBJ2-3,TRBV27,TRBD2,CASSYAGGADTQYF
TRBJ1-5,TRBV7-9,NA,CASSLVGTSNSNQPQHF
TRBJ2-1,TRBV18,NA,CASSPPSRNEQFF
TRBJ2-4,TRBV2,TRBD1,CASSLDRGKGNIQYF
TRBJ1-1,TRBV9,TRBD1,CASSDGGTVRGTEAFF
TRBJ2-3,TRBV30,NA,CAWRALAGFPFDTQYF
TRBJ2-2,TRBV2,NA,CASSSKMGGELFF